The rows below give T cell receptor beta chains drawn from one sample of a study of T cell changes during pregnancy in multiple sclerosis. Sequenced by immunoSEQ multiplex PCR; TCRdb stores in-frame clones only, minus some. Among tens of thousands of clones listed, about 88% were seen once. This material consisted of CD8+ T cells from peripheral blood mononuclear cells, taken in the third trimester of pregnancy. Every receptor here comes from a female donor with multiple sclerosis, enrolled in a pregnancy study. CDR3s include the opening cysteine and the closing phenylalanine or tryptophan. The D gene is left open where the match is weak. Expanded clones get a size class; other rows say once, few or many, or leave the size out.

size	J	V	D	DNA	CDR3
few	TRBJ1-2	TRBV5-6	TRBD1	TGTGCCAGCAGCTTGGATCCCGGACAGGGCCGTGGCTACACCTTC	CASSLDPGQGRGYTF
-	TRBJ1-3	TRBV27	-	TGTGCCAGCAGTTATTCAGGGCTCTCTGGAAACACCATATATTTT	CASSYSGLSGNTIYF
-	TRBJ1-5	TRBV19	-	TGTGCCAGTAGTATCAGCAGGCAGGATCAGCCCCAGCATTTT	CASSISRQDQPQHF
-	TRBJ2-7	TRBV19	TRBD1	TGTGCCAGTAGCCGGGGACAGTCCTACGAGCAGTACTTC	CASSRGQSYEQYF
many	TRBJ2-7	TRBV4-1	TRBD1	TGCGCCAGCAGCCAAGATCAGGGGGCTTATCCCCACGAGCAGTACTTC	CASSQDQGAYPHEQYF
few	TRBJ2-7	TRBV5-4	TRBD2	TGTGCCAGCAGCTTGGCGCTAGCGGCCTACGAGCAGTACTTC	CASSLALAAYEQYF
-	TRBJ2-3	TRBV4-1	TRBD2	TGCGCCAGCAGCCAAGAAGAGATTCTAGCGGCGCAGTATTTT	CASSQEEILAAQYF
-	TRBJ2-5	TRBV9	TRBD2	TGTGCCAGCAGCGCCCTAGCGGGGGCCACCCAAGAGACCCAGTACTTC	CASSALAGATQETQYF
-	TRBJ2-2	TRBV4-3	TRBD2	TGCGCCAGCAGCCAAGATTCGCGAGCGGGGGGCCTCATGGCCGGGGAGCTGTTTTTT	CASSQDSRAGGLMAGELFF
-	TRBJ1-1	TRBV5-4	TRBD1	TGTGCCAGCAGCTCAGGGGGGCCGAACACTGAAGCTTTCTTT	CASSSGGPNTEAFF
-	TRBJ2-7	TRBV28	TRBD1	TGTGCCAGCAGTTCCCCACAGGGGTTCTCCTACGAGCAGTACTTC	CASSSPQGFSYEQYF
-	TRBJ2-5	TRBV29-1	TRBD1	TGCAGCGCCCGGGACAGGGGAGAGACCCAGTACTTC	CSARDRGETQYF
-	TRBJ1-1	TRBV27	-	TGTGCCAGCAGTTTATCGCCGGGGAACGTCATGAACACTGAAGCTTTCTTT	CASSLSPGNVMNTEAFF
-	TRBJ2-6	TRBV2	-	TGTGCCAGCAGAACCTTCCGGGTTGTCTCTGGGGCCAACGTCCTGACTTTC	CASRTFRVVSGANVLTF
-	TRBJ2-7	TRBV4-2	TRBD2	TGTGCCAGCAGCCAAGAATGGGGACTAGCGGGGGGGCCCATCGAGCAGTACTTC	CASSQEWGLAGGPIEQYF
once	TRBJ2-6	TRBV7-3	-	TGTGCCAGCAGCTTAGCAGGGTCCGGGGCCAACGTCCTGACTTTC	CASSLAGSGANVLTF
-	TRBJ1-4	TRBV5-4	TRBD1	TGTGCCAGCAGTGCCGGACAGGGTCCGGGGGAAAAACTGTTTTTT	CASSAGQGPGEKLFF
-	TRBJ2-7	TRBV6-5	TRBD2	TGTGCCAGCAGTTACTCGAGCAGCGGGGGTTCCGAGCAGTACTTC	CASSYSSSGGSEQYF